Listed below are T cell receptor beta chains from one sample, sequenced in a study of cytomegalovirus exposure and HLA in healthy donors. TCRdb's copy holds only in-frame clones and misses some; the assay was immunoSEQ multiplex PCR. The sample consists of around 130,000 clones, 75% of them appearing once. Sequenced material: PBMCs. The source is a woman aged 40 to 50 in good health and CMV-seropositive. Both conserved end residues are part of each CDR3. Fields, in order: V gene, J gene, CDR3 protein.

TRBV7-8,TRBJ1-5,CASSVQGGSNQPQHF
TRBV19,TRBJ1-1,CASRPTGEGTEAFF
TRBV6-6,TRBJ1-1,CASTYGDRGKAFF
TRBV4-3,TRBJ2-7,CASSLLSSGSSSYEQYF
TRBV5-1,TRBJ2-5,CASSLGSGGIETQYF
TRBV27,TRBJ1-1,CASSVPGTGVPAFF
TRBV2,TRBJ2-7,CASSRDSRSYEQYF
TRBV11-2,TRBJ2-7,CASSRDSPGEQYF
TRBV6-5,TRBJ1-2,CASSLGQNYGYTF
TRBV11-3,TRBJ2-2,CASSRTSGRSTGELFF
TRBV19,TRBJ2-7,CASSMSGTYEQYF
TRBV10-3,TRBJ2-7,CATLQGAGEQYF
TRBV7-3,TRBJ2-2,CASSLRHSANTGELFF
TRBV7-9,TRBJ1-1,CASSLGTVNTEAFF
TRBV27,TRBJ2-7,CASSQPGLAGAYEQYF
TRBV28,TRBJ1-4,CASNRANNEKLFF
TRBV7-9,TRBJ2-3,CASSSTYRGPSTDTQYF
TRBV6-5,TRBJ2-3,CASSPGGRGTDTQYF
TRBV5-1,TRBJ1-2,CASSAEGQGFYGYTF
TRBV6-5,TRBJ2-1,CASSLAGGTYNEQFF
TRBV7-8,TRBJ2-7,CASSLVGQNYEQYF
TRBV19,TRBJ2-7,CASSPPGQGYEQYF
TRBV9,TRBJ2-1,CASSELDLGPIGEQFF
TRBV7-2,TRBJ2-7,CASSLDRTSYEQYF
TRBV7-2,TRBJ2-7,CASSWTAGPYEQYF
TRBV28,TRBJ1-1,CASSFYRDYTEAFF
TRBV7-3,TRBJ1-2,CASSLKQGASGYTF
TRBV30,TRBJ2-7,CAWSVGSGSVEQYF
TRBV5-4,TRBJ1-1,CASTRGMNTEAFF
TRBV7-8,TRBJ1-5,CASSPRAGTDQPQHF
TRBV2,TRBJ1-4,CASSEGPWSEKLFF